A selection of T cell receptor beta chains follows, all from one sample in a study of blood T cells in healthy people across ages. Each CDR3 protein is one row after TCRdb ran MiXCR on the 5' RACE reads. The sample lists about 1.4 million distinct CDR3 sequences, 59% occurring once. Specimen: blood. The receptors stem from a man aged 18 to 29 in good health. CDR3s include the opening cysteine and the closing phenylalanine or tryptophan. D genes are given only for firm matches. Not all rows give a size; the values are once, few, many and, for expanded clones, a class.

size	D	J	V	DNA	CDR3
few	TRBD2	TRBJ2-3	TRBV9	TGTGCCAGCAGCCCCCTTCTAGCGGGAGGCACAGATACGCAGTATTTT	CASSPLLAGGTDTQYF
NA	NA	TRBJ1-5	TRBV5-6	TGTGCCAGCAGCTTGGGAGGGGCGGAATATCAGCCCCAGCATTTT	CASSLGGAEYQPQHF
NA	TRBD1	TRBJ1-6	TRBV20-1	TGCAGTGCTAGTATCTTCGGGACAGGAGGTCCACCCCTCCACTTT	CSASIFGTGGPPLHF
few	NA	TRBJ2-7	TRBV12-3/TRBV12-4	TGTGCCAGCACCCTACGGGGCTATCAATCCGAGCAGTACTTC	CASTLRGYQSEQYF
few	TRBD2	TRBJ2-1	TRBV3-1	TGTGCCAGCAGCCAAGTAAGGGGAGGGAGGATCGATGAGCAGTTCTTC	CASSQVRGGRIDEQFF
NA	NA	TRBJ1-5	TRBV3-1	TGTGCCAGCAGCCATTCGACAGGACCCTATCAGCCCCAGCATTTT	CASSHSTGPYQPQHF
NA	TRBD2	TRBJ2-3	TRBV29-1	TGCAGCACTTCGGGCAGCGGGGGATTCGCAGATACGCAGTATTTT	CSTSGSGGFADTQYF
NA	NA	TRBJ2-5	TRBV6-5	TGTGCCAGCAGTTTTTTCTGGCCAATCCAAGAGACCCAGTACTTC	CASSFFWPIQETQYF
NA	NA	TRBJ2-7	TRBV20-1	TGCAGTGCTAGAGGTCGGACTCACCCCTACGAGCAGTACTTC	CSARGRTHPYEQYF
NA	TRBD2	TRBJ2-3	TRBV9	TGTGCCAGCAGCCCGCAGGGACTAGTATCAGATACGCAGTATTTT	CASSPQGLVSDTQYF
few	NA	TRBJ2-3	TRBV29-1	TGCAGCGTTGAAGGTTTCGAATTTCAAGATACGCAGTATTTT	CSVEGFEFQDTQYF
few	TRBD1	TRBJ2-1	TRBV14	TGTGCCAGCAGCGCACACAGGGGGCCTGGAGAGCAGTTCTTC	CASSAHRGPGEQFF
NA	TRBD2	TRBJ2-7	TRBV20-1	TGCAGTGCCCCAGGGGGTGGGACTAGCGGGAGCACCTACGAGCAGTACTTC	CSAPGGGTSGSTYEQYF
NA	NA	TRBJ1-2	TRBV20-1	TGCAGTGCTAGAGGGGAGGACAACTATGGCTACACCTTC	CSARGEDNYGYTF
NA	TRBD1	TRBJ1-4	TRBV28	TGTGCCAGCAGTCCTCTGGGGACAGGGGCCAGTAATGAAAAACTGTTTTTT	CASSPLGTGASNEKLFF
NA	TRBD1	TRBJ2-4	TRBV5-1	TGCGCCAGCAGCATGGGACAGGGGTGGACCAAAAACATTCAGTACTTC	CASSMGQGWTKNIQYF
NA	NA	TRBJ2-3	TRBV6-6	TGTGCCAGCAGTTACTCGATACAGGGTTCCACAGATACGCAGTATTTT	CASSYSIQGSTDTQYF
NA	NA	TRBJ2-3	TRBV28	TGTGCCAGCAGTTTTGGAGTTAGCGTGGTCGGCACAGATACGCAGTATTTT	CASSFGVSVVGTDTQYF
NA	NA	TRBJ2-3	TRBV12-3/TRBV12-4	TGTGCCAGCAGTTTAAGGGGGTGGGAGCCTAGCACAGATACGCAGTATTTT	CASSLRGWEPSTDTQYF